The rows below give T cell receptor beta chains drawn from one sample of a study of molecular identifiers for immune sequencing clone quantification. TCRdb ran MiXCR on the PCR reads and lists one entry per CDR3 protein. The table lists some 100,000 distinct CDR3 sequences, under 20% of them singletons. Sequenced: naive CD8+ T cells from blood, with Jurkat cell RNA spiked in. Receptors originate from a human donor in good health. Some libraries in this study had Jurkat cell RNA spiked in. Each CDR3 is given with its conserved first and last residue. Each record gives: clone size, CDR3 length, V gene, D gene, J gene, CDR3 DNA, CDR3 protein. A D gene is named only where the DNA matches it firmly. Some rows have no size entry. The others give once, few or many, or a class for an expanded clone.

many,15,TRBV4-3,NA,TRBJ2-5,TGCGCCAGCAGCCAAGATCGTCGGGCGGGGGAGACCCAGTACTTC,CASSQDRRAGETQYF
many,14,TRBV27,NA,TRBJ2-7,TGTGCCAGCAGTCCGGGACTCCCTAACTACGAGCAGTACTTC,CASSPGLPNYEQYF
many,13,TRBV29-1,TRBD2,TRBJ2-1,TGCAGCGTTATACTAGCGCAGTACAATGAGCAGTTCTTC,CSVILAQYNEQFF
many,13,TRBV24-1,NA,TRBJ2-1,TGTGCCACCAGTGTTGGGGCGCGCAATGAGCAGTTCTTC,CATSVGARNEQFF
many,14,TRBV28,NA,TRBJ2-5,TGTGCCAGCAGTCCGTCCATCTCGCAAGAGACCCAGTACTTC,CASSPSISQETQYF
NA,12,TRBV29-1,TRBD1,TRBJ1-2,TGCAGCGTTGAACAGGGGGCAGGTGGCTACACCTTC,CSVEQGAGGYTF
NA,14,TRBV11-2,NA,TRBJ2-7,TGTGCCAGCAGCCCCACCGCTAGTGGCTACGAGCAGTACTTC,CASSPTASGYEQYF
many,15,TRBV6-5,TRBD2,TRBJ2-7,TGTGCCAGCAGTCGGACTAGCGGGAGGGCGTGGGAGCAGTACTTC,CASSRTSGRAWEQYF
NA,15,TRBV2,TRBD1,TRBJ2-1,TGTGCCAGCAGTGAATACGTCAGGGGGCTAAATGAGCAGTTCTTC,CASSEYVRGLNEQFF
many,14,TRBV9,TRBD1,TRBJ2-5,TGTGCCAGCAGCGCCGGGGACAGCCAAGAGACCCAGTACTTC,CASSAGDSQETQYF
few,13,TRBV5-6,NA,TRBJ2-7,TGTGCCAGCAGCGGCGGGTCTAACTACGAGCAGTACTTC,CASSGGSNYEQYF
many,15,TRBV4-3,TRBD1,TRBJ1-1,TGCGCCAGCAGCCAGGGGGACAGAATGAACACTGAAGCTTTCTTT,CASSQGDRMNTEAFF
many,14,TRBV6-2/TRBV6-3,TRBD2,TRBJ2-1,TGTGCCAGCAGTTACGGACTAGCGGGAGTAGGGCAGTTCTTC,CASSYGLAGVGQFF
many,14,TRBV4-1,NA,TRBJ2-2,TGCGCCAGCAGCTACAGCGGTAACACCGGGGAGCTGTTTTTT,CASSYSGNTGELFF
many,17,TRBV6-6,TRBD2,TRBJ2-3,TGTGCCAGCAGTTACCCACCCGACGGGGAGGGAACAGATACGCAGTATTTT,CASSYPPDGEGTDTQYF
many,15,TRBV4-1,NA,TRBJ1-1,TGCGCCAGCAGCCCTCGTTTGGAGATGAACACTGAAGCTTTCTTT,CASSPRLEMNTEAFF
many,13,TRBV6-2/TRBV6-3,TRBD1,TRBJ1-5,TGTGCCAGCGGAAACAGGGGGCATCAGCCCCAGCATTTT,CASGNRGHQPQHF
many,14,TRBV30,TRBD1,TRBJ2-7,TGTGCCTGGATGAGGGGGACAGGGGGTAACGAGCAGTACTTC,CAWMRGTGGNEQYF
many,13,TRBV19,NA,TRBJ2-5,TGTGCCAGTGGGGCCGAAAATGGGGAGACCCAGTACTTC,CASGAENGETQYF
many,18,TRBV7-9,NA,TRBJ2-6,TGTGCCAGCAGGAATAACCGGGACGGGGGCTCTGGGGCCAACGTCCTGACTTTC,CASRNNRDGGSGANVLTF
NA,17,TRBV19,TRBD1,TRBJ2-6,TGTGCCAGTAGTCCCCGGACAGGGTTTTCTGGGGCCAACGTCCTGACTTTC,CASSPRTGFSGANVLTF
few,18,TRBV10-3,TRBD2,TRBJ2-5,TGTGCCATCAGTGAGTCCGGGACTAGCGGGAGTCGGTTGGAGACCCAGTACTTC,CAISESGTSGSRLETQYF
many,15,TRBV28,NA,TRBJ2-7,TGTGCCAGCAGGAAAGGGACGCATAGCTCCTACGAGCAGTACTTC,CASRKGTHSSYEQYF
many,15,TRBV2,NA,TRBJ2-7,TGTGCCAGCAGCGTCGGACCCCGGGTAGGCCGCGAGCAGTACTTC,CASSVGPRVGREQYF
once,15,TRBV7-6,TRBD1,TRBJ2-5,TGTGCCAGCAGCTTATCAGGGGGCCGGAGAGAGACCCAGTACTTC,CASSLSGGRRETQYF
many,15,TRBV7-9,NA,TRBJ1-5,TGTGCCAGCAGCTTAGGAACAGGGAACAATCAGCCCCAGCATTTT,CASSLGTGNNQPQHF
many,14,TRBV7-9,NA,TRBJ1-1,TGTGCCAGCAGCTCGAAGACAGGGAACACTGAAGCTTTCTTT,CASSSKTGNTEAFF
many,14,TRBV3-1,NA,TRBJ1-1,TGTGCCAGCAGCCACGGCAGAGAGAACACTGAAGCTTTCTTT,CASSHGRENTEAFF
many,15,TRBV12-5,NA,TRBJ2-7,TGTGCTAGTGGAAAAGAACAGGGCATGATCCACGAGCAGTACTTC,CASGKEQGMIHEQYF
many,12,TRBV2,NA,TRBJ1-1,TGTGCCAGCCTTCCGTGGGACACTGAAGCTTTCTTT,CASLPWDTEAFF
many,16,TRBV19,TRBD2,TRBJ2-3,TGTGCCAGTAGTCCGACTAGCGGGAGGCCCACAGATACGCAGTATTTT,CASSPTSGRPTDTQYF
many,15,TRBV7-2,NA,TRBJ1-1,TGTGCCAGCAGCGAACAGGGTTTGTTGGAAACTGAAGCTTTCTTT,CASSEQGLLETEAFF
many,14,TRBV5-1,TRBD1,TRBJ2-7,TGCGCCAGCAGCCTGGGACAGGGCGGCCACGAGCAGTACTTC,CASSLGQGGHEQYF
many,15,TRBV7-8,NA,TRBJ2-5,TGTGCCAGCAGCTTAATATTAGCGATAGGAGAGACCCAGTACTTC,CASSLILAIGETQYF
many,14,TRBV30,TRBD1,TRBJ2-2,TGTGCCTGGGACCCGGTCCAGGGGGCCGGGGAGCTGTTTTTT,CAWDPVQGAGELFF
many,14,TRBV2,NA,TRBJ2-7,TGTGCCAGCAGTGACCGAGTAAGCTCCTACGAGCAGTACTTC,CASSDRVSSYEQYF